One and the same sample provided the 32 T cell receptor beta chains below, sequenced in a study of beta chain features in type 1 diabetes. Antigens of these TCRs are unknown. Of the isolated RNA, all was reverse transcribed, and so the sequenced material was expressed TCRB transcripts. The table came from immunoSEQ multiplex PCR; TCRdb's copy has only in-frame clones and leaves some out. This sample yields tens of thousands of clones, of which around 57% are seen a single time; 0.37% belongs to the top ten. The study's findings and limits: The study found moderately but significantly shorter TCRB CDR3s in all four CD4+ subsets of Type 1 diabetes patients.

Sequenced input: stem cell memory CD4+ T cells from blood. Every receptor here comes from a man aged 18 to 30 with type 1 diabetes.

A single count supports this clone. The chain combines TRBV27 with TRBJ1-1, with D unresolved. V was cut by 3 bases and J by 1 base, with 9 bases left in between. CDR1 MNHEY and CDR2 SMNVEV come from the germline V gene (reference sequence). The length of the CDR3 is 14 residues. CDR3 sequence reads: CASSLEGWNTEAFF. Here the CDR3 DNA reads TGTGCCAGCAGTTTGGAGGGTTGGAACACTGAAGCTTTCTTT.

The V gene is TRBV5-1, the J gene TRBJ1-1; 8 nucleotides line up with TRBD1. The V and J ends lost 4 bases and 4 bases, in that order; junction bases with no gene match: 6. CDR1 SGHRS and CDR2 YFSETQ come from the germline V gene. This CDR3 spans 14 amino acids. The chain's CDR3 is CASSVTGGLTEAFF. Here the CDR3 DNA reads TGCGCCAGCAGCGTAACAGGGGGACTCACTGAAGCTTTCTTT. Full variable domain (remainder filled in from reference TRBV5-1 and TRBJ1-1): KAGVTQTPRYLIKTRGQQVTLSCSPISGHRSVSWYQQTPGQGLQFLFEYFSETQRNKGNFPGRFSGRQFSNSRSEMNVSTLELGDSALYLCASSVTGGLTEAFFGQGTRLTVV.

V gene TRBV7-2 combines with J gene TRBJ2-2; 9 positions match TRBD2. The V gene's germline CDR1 is SGHTA and CDR2 FQGNSA. The CDR3 spans 16 residues. Losses at the gene ends were 4 bases for V and 1 base for J; bases not matched to a gene: 4. The DNA of the CDR3 is TGTGCCAGCAGCTCGAGCGGGAGGCTGAACACCGGGGAGCTGTTTTTT. It encodes CASSSSGRLNTGELFF.

This clone occurred a few times. The chain joins TRBV11-2 to TRBJ2-1, with D possibly matching TRBD1 (6 bases). Trimming removed 1 base from V and 8 bases from J, with 18 bases in between. The CDR3 has 16 residues. Germline assignment: CDR1 SGHAT and CDR2 FQNNGV. The CDR3 is CASSLGPGQGRHEQFF. The CDR3 region has the DNA TGTGCCAGCAGCTTAGGCCCTGGGCAGGGGCGGCATGAGCAGTTCTTC.

This sequence joins TRBV6-1 and TRBJ2-7; 8 nucleotides align to TRBD2. The CDR3 totals 15 residues. Germline assignment: CDR1 MNHNS and CDR2 SASEGT. With 2 bases clipped from V and 4 bases from J, the junction kept 7 bases outside the gene matches. DNA of the CDR3: TGTGCCAGCAGTGAATTAACGGGAGGGTGGTACGAGCAGTACTTC. Protein: CASSELTGGWYEQYF.

This chain joins TRBV6-5 and TRBJ2-7, with TRBD2 identical over 8 bases. Germline CDR1 is MNHEY and CDR2 is SVGAGI. The CDR3 length is 15 residues. Trimming at V came to 0 bases and at J to 2 bases, leaving 3 bases not matched to a gene. This CDR3 is CASSYSRGAAYEQYF. The DNA of the CDR3 is TGTGCCAGCAGTTACTCGCGGGGGGCTGCCTACGAGCAGTACTTC.

The V and J genes are TRBV7-2 and TRBJ1-1; a possible D gene is TRBD1 (5 bases). Germline V lookup: CDR1 SGHTA, CDR2 FQGNSA. The CDR3 is made up of 17 amino acids. V lost 5 bases and J 1 base, leaving 20 bases between the germline ends. The CDR3 nucleotides are TGTGCCAGCAGCGGGGAGGGAGGGGTGGGGACGAACACTGAAGCTTTCTTT. It yields the protein CASSGEGGVGTNTEAFF.

This clone was counted a single time. The gene calls are TRBV7-2 and TRBJ2-3; 9 bases line up with TRBD1. There are 15 residues in the CDR3. The ends lost 6 bases at V and 4 bases at J; junction bases unmatched: 8. CDR1 is SGHTA and CDR2 is FQGNSA in the germline V gene. The DNA of the CDR3 is TGTGCCAGCAGACAGGACAGGGGTTTTTCAGATACGCAGTATTTT. It translates to CASRQDRGFSDTQYF.

The V and J genes are TRBV5-6 and TRBJ2-1; 10 positions agree with TRBD2. The CDR3 runs to 15 residues. CDR1 and CDR2 (germline): SGHDT, YYEEEE. V was clipped by 5 bases and J by 7 bases; unmatched bases: 9. For the CDR3, the DNA is TGTGCCAGCAGACAGAGCGGGGGGGCTATAAATGAGCAGTTCTTC. This gives the protein CASRQSGGAINEQFF.

This clone was counted a few times. The chain couples TRBV23-1 to TRBJ2-7; D perhaps matches TRBD1 (6 bases). TRBV23-1 has ORF status, its function being uncertain. The CDR3 consists of 13 residues. Trimming cost V 7 bases and J 4 bases, with 14 bases left between them. The CDR3, as DNA: TGCGCCAGCACCCCACAGGGTAGATACGAGCAGTACTTC. It is translated as CASTPQGRYEQYF.

This chain connects TRBV5-1 to TRBJ2-6, with TRBD1 matching over 12 bases. This CDR3 contains 17 residues. Germline CDR1 and CDR2: SGHRS and YFSETQ. J gave up 4 bases and V 3 bases, and 5 bases lay outside the gene matches. CDR3 nucleotide sequence: TGCGCCAGCAGCTCCGGGACAGGGGGCGGGGGGGCCAACGTCCTGACTTTC. It encodes CASSSGTGGGGANVLTF.

This clone was found a few times. This chain joins TRBV10-2 and TRBJ1-1; no clear D. In germline, CDR1 is WSHSY, CDR2 SAAADI. Trimming left V 2 bases short and J 0 bases short, with 7 bases between. CDR3 length equals 14 residues. The DNA of the CDR3 is TGCGCCAGCAGTGAGCGGGGATTGAACACTGAAGCTTTCTTT. It is translated as CASSERGLNTEAFF.

The CDR3 sequence: CASSSNQGTGELFF. CDR3 DNA sequence: TGCGCCAGCAGCAGCAACCAGGGGACCGGGGAGCTGTTTTTT. This chain uses TRBV5-1 with TRBJ2-2, with D perhaps matching TRBD1 (6 bases). Germline CDR1 SGHRS, CDR2 YFSETQ. V lost 4 bases, J lost 5 bases, and 12 bases lay in between. CDR3 length equals 14 residues.

This chain uses TRBV14 with TRBJ2-7; TRBD1 agrees at 7 bases. Germline-derived CDR1 and CDR2 are SGHDN and FVKESK. The CDR3 extends over 14 amino acids. The junction had 5 bases not matched to a gene; V was cut back by 1 base and J by 5 bases. This chain's CDR3 is CASSQGLGTDEQYF. The CDR3 bases are TGTGCCAGCAGCCAAGGTCTCGGGACAGACGAGCAGTACTTC.

This sequence joins TRBV7-2 and TRBJ1-2; 8 nucleotides agree with TRBD1. V was clipped by 0 bases and J by 5 bases; unmatched bases: 8. This CDR3 has 16 amino acids. The germline V gene encodes CDR1 SGHTA and CDR2 FQGNSA. CDR3 in amino acids: CASSLATWDRPYGYTF. The CDR3 nucleotides read TGTGCCAGCAGCTTAGCAACGTGGGACAGGCCGTATGGCTACACCTTC.

A few counts support this clone. J is TRBJ2-1 and V is TRBV7-2; 7 nucleotides line up with TRBD2. J gave up 7 bases and V 2 bases, and 2 bases lay outside the gene matches. The CDR3 is 13 amino acids. CDR1 and CDR2 (germline): SGHTA, FQGNSA. Here the CDR3 reads CASSLWGGNEQFF. The CDR3 DNA is TGTGCCAGCAGCTTATGGGGGGGGAATGAGCAGTTCTTC. The complete variable domain, with remaining parts taken from reference TRBV7-2 and TRBJ2-1, reads GAGVSQSPSNKVTEKGKDVELRCDPISGHTALYWYRQSLGQGLEFLIYFQGNSAPDKSGLPSDRFSAERTGGSVSTLTIQRTQQEDSAVYLCASSLWGGNEQFFGPGTRLTVL.

The chain joins TRBV18 to TRBJ2-1; 12 bases match TRBD2. Germline lookup yields CDR1 KGHSH and CDR2 LQKENI. Trimming took 3 bases from V and 9 from J; bases not matched to a gene: 21. CDR3 length: 20 amino acids. The CDR3 region has the DNA TGTGCCAGCTCACCGTGGGTTAGTCGAGGCGGCGGACTAGCGGGAAGTGAGCAGTTCTTC. Translated, it gives CASSPWVSRGGGLAGSEQFF.

The chain recombines TRBV30 with TRBJ2-5; 7 positions agree with TRBD1. V lost 4 bases, J lost 5 bases, and 7 bases stayed unmatched. The CDR3 spans 13 residues. Per germline, CDR1 GTSNPN and CDR2 SVGIG (reference sequence). CDR3 loop: CAWNRDSGETQYF. As DNA, the CDR3 is TGTGCCTGGAACCGGGACAGTGGGGAGACCCAGTACTTC.

The chain has TRBV5-5 and TRBJ1-2; possible D gene TRBD1, 6 bases. The CDR3 length is 14 residues. Trimming took 4 bases from V and 0 from J, leaving 10 bases between them. Germline V lookup: CDR1 SGHKS, CDR2 YYEKEE (reference sequence). In nucleotides, the CDR3 is TGTGCCAGCAGCCCCAGACAGGCTAACTATGGCTACACCTTC. Amino acid sequence: CASSPRQANYGYTF. The full variable domain, completed using reference TRBV5-5 and TRBJ1-2, is DAGVTQSPTHLIKTRGQQVTLRCSPISGHKSVSWYQQVLGQGPQFIFQYYEKEERGRGNFPDRFSARQFPNYSSELNVNALLLGDSALYLCASSPRQANYGYTFGSGTRLTVV.

The chain uses TRBV6-5 and TRBJ1-1, with unresolved D. From germline, CDR1 is MNHEY and CDR2 SVGAGI. V lost 2 bases, J lost 4 bases, and 2 bases lay in between. CDR3 length: 11 amino acids. The CDR3 DNA reads TGTGCCAGCAGTTACCTCACTGAAGCTTTCTTT. It encodes CASSYLTEAFF.

The DNA of the CDR3 is TGTGCCAGCAGCAATCCCCGGGTCAACTATGGCTACACCTTC. Residues: CASSNPRVNYGYTF. The V call is TRBV6-5, the J call TRBJ1-2; D unresolved. Per the germline V gene, CDR1 is MNHEY and CDR2 is SVGAGI. The CDR3 has 14 amino acids. V was trimmed by 6 bases and J by 2 bases, leaving 13 bases between them.

V and J are TRBV2 and TRBJ2-2; TRBD1 aligns across 7 bases. Germline V lookup: CDR1 SNHLY, CDR2 FYNNEI. The CDR3 covers 15 residues. V dropped 7 bases and J dropped 6; count of bases not matched to a gene: 11. The DNA for the CDR3 is TGTGCCAGCAATCAAAAGGGGACAGTCGCCGGGGAGCTGTTTTTT. Its translation is CASNQKGTVAGELFF.

This rearrangement joins TRBV7-9 to TRBJ1-1; no firm D call. V lost 3 bases and J 5 bases, leaving 10 bases between the germline ends. The germline V gene encodes CDR1 SEHNR and CDR2 FQNEAQ (reference sequence). The CDR3 runs 13 residues. The CDR3 bases are TGTGCCAGCAGCTTTGGGTCGGAGACTGAAGCTTTCTTT. This encodes CASSFGSETEAFF.

The chain has TRBV28 and TRBJ1-3; 9 nucleotides match TRBD1. CDR1 is MDHEN and CDR2 is SYDVKM in the germline V gene. Trimming cost V 1 base and J 3 bases; bases outside gene matches: 10. The CDR3 is 18 residues long. The CDR3 loop is CASSLFGVPGQGGNTIYF. CDR3 DNA: TGTGCCAGCAGTTTATTCGGCGTACCGGGACAGGGTGGAAACACCATATATTTT.

V gene TRBV30 combines with J gene TRBJ1-2; TRBD1 matches at 7 bases. V lost 0 bases and J lost 2; bases outside the gene matches: 6. The CDR3 has 15 amino acids. The germline V gene has CDR1 GTSNPN and CDR2 SVGIG (reference sequence). The CDR3 here is CAWSVRRGLNYGYTF. In nucleotides, the CDR3 is TGTGCCTGGAGTGTAAGGAGGGGGCTGAACTATGGCTACACCTTC.

This clone was picked up one time. This sequence joins TRBV18 and TRBJ1-1, with 12 bases fitting TRBD1. Trimming cost V 5 bases and J 11 bases; bases outside gene matches: 6. This CDR3 comprises 13 residues. Germline values: CDR1 KGHSH, CDR2 LQKENI. Written as DNA, the CDR3 is TGTGCCAGCTCAACAGGGACAGGGGGCGGCGCTTTCTTT. It yields the protein CASSTGTGGGAFF.

This clone was detected only a few times. This chain uses TRBV18 with TRBJ1-2, with D unresolved. The CDR3 has 13 amino acids. The germline V gene encodes CDR1 KGHSH and CDR2 LQKENI. Trimming left V 2 bases short and J 2 bases short, with 6 bases between. As DNA, the CDR3 is TGTGCCAGCTCACCAGAACGGAACTATGGCTACACCTTC. Protein: CASSPERNYGYTF.

The chain employs TRBV9 and TRBJ2-1, with no clear D. The CDR3 totals 11 residues. Per the germline V gene, CDR1 is SGDLS and CDR2 is YYNGEE. V was shortened by 0 bases and J by 9 bases, with 4 bases between the two germline ends. CDR3 DNA sequence: TGTGCCAGCAGCGTAGATAGTGAGCAGTTCTTC. Its translation: CASSVDSEQFF.

This rearrangement joins TRBV5-1 to TRBJ2-7, with TRBD2 matching over 11 bases. From germline, CDR1 is SGHRS and CDR2 YFSETQ. The V gene end was trimmed by 2 bases and the J gene end by 2 bases; junction bases not matched to a gene: 9. The CDR3 runs 17 residues. CDR3 DNA: TGCGCCAGCAGCTTCGGGCTAGCGGGGGGCCGACCCTACGAGCAGTACTTC. Translating it yields CASSFGLAGGRPYEQYF.

This clone was detected a few times. This rearrangement joins TRBV7-9 to TRBJ2-2, with 7 bases matching TRBD1. The CDR3 totals 14 residues. Trimming took 7 bases from V and 6 from J; bases not matched to a gene: 8. Germline assignment: CDR1 SEHNR and CDR2 FQNEAQ (reference sequence). DNA for the CDR3: TGTGCCAGCATAAGAGGGGGCAACTCCGGGGAGCTGTTTTTT. Translation gives CASIRGGNSGELFF.

This clone was counted a few times. The chain has TRBV30 and TRBJ1-5; TRBD1 matches 9 bases. Germline V gives CDR1 GTSNPN, CDR2 SVGIG (reference sequence). V was clipped by 2 bases and J by 0 bases; unmatched bases: 8. This CDR3 contains 17 residues. CDR3: CAWSIPTGGNSNQPQHF. The CDR3 bases are TGTGCCTGGAGTATTCCGACAGGGGGAAATAGCAATCAGCCCCAGCATTTT.

The chain joins TRBV9 to TRBJ2-1, with a weak D call TRBD1 (5 bases). The V end was cut by 1 base, the J end by 9 bases, with 11 bases between. The germline CDR1 and CDR2 sequences are SGDLS and YYNGEE. The CDR3 is made up of 13 amino acids. The CDR3 DNA follows: TGTGCCAGCAGCGTAAGCAGGGTTAGTGAGCAGTTCTTC. This translates into CASSVSRVSEQFF.